These 23 T cell receptor beta chains originate from one sample sequenced in a study of T cell repertoires in cytomegalovirus infection. TCRdb independently ran MiXCR on the reads; one entry per CDR3 protein. Of some 350,000 distinct CDR3 sequences in the sample, 18% were seen once. The sequenced sample was PBMCs. The receptors come from a human donor in good health (CMV status not recorded). Some clones in this sample may be carry-over from other donors' samples.

V and J are TRBV10-3 and TRBJ1-2, with D hard to call. Trimming took 0 bases from V and 2 from J, leaving 10 bases between them. The CDR3 contains 15 residues. Germline assignment: CDR1 ENHRY and CDR2 SYGVKD. CDR3 coding DNA: TGTGCCATCAGTGAGTCGGTGGGAGGCAACTATGGCTACACCTTC. Translation gives CAISESVGGNYGYTF.

V is TRBV12-3 or TRBV12-4 and J is TRBJ1-4; D gene uncertain. The CDR3 is 15 amino acids. With 5 bases removed from V and 0 bases from J, the gap between germline ends came to 10 bases. The CDR3 region is CASSTKKATNEKLFF. The CDR3 region has the DNA TGTGCCAGCAGTACAAAGAAGGCAACTAATGAAAAACTGTTTTTT.

The J gene is TRBJ2-7, the V gene TRBV2; D is uncertain. V lost 5 bases and J lost 6, with 17 bases in between. This CDR3 spans 14 amino acids. From germline, CDR1 is SNHLY and CDR2 FYNNEI. The CDR3 spells CASSPRDRWVEQYF. The CDR3 DNA is TGTGCCAGCAGTCCTAGGGATAGGTGGGTCGAGCAGTACTTC.

The chain carries TRBV12-5 and TRBJ2-1; 8 nucleotides line up with TRBD1. CDR3 length: 13 amino acids. J lost 10 bases, V lost 5 bases, and 7 bases had no gene match. CDR1 and CDR2 (germline): LGHNT, FRNRAP. CDR3 sequence: CASGLTGGGEQFF. CDR3 bases: TGTGCTAGTGGTCTTACAGGGGGTGGCGAGCAGTTCTTC.

The chain employs TRBV18 and TRBJ1-1; D remains ambiguous. The CDR3 runs 16 residues. V was trimmed by 2 bases and J by 2 bases, leaving 15 bases between them. Germline CDR1 and CDR2: KGHSH and LQKENI. The CDR3 loop is CASSPSVAYSNTEAFF. CDR3 DNA sequence: TGTGCCAGCTCACCATCCGTCGCCTATTCCAACACTGAAGCTTTCTTT. The entire variable domain, with the rest obtained from reference TRBV18 and TRBJ1-1, is as follows: NAGVMQNPRHLVRRRGQEARLRCSPMKGHSHVYWYRQLPEEGLKFMVYLQKENIIDESGMPKERFSAEFPKEGPSILRIQQVVRGDSAAYFCASSPSVAYSNTEAFFGQGTRLTVV.

This clonotype was detected ten times or more. This chain connects TRBV7-9 to TRBJ1-5; maybe TRBD1 (5 bases). V lost 11 bases to trimming and J lost 1 base, with 15 bases between them. The germline gives CDR1 SEHNR, CDR2 FQNEAQ (reference sequence). The CDR3 has 14 amino acids. The DNA for the CDR3 is TGTGCCTACGCGCGGGGCCAAAGCAATCAGCCCCAGCATTTT. Encoded protein: CAYARGQSNQPQHF.

This clonotype appeared many times. This rearrangement joins TRBV7-2 to TRBJ2-6; 9 bases align to TRBD1. CDR1 SGHTA and CDR2 FQGNSA come from the germline V gene. The CDR3 runs 19 residues. J gave up 0 bases and V 1 base, and 7 bases lay outside the gene matches. For the CDR3, the DNA is TGTGCCAGCAGCTTAGTTCCGGGACAGGGCCCCTCTGGGGCCAACGTCCTGACTTTC. Translation: CASSLVPGQGPSGANVLTF.

Many counts were recorded for this clonotype. The chain has TRBV7-2 and TRBJ1-2; TRBD1 agrees at 7 bases. J lost 4 bases, V lost 7 bases, and 9 bases had no gene match. Germline CDR1 is SGHTA and CDR2 is FQGNSA. This CDR3 region has 14 residues. Here the CDR3 DNA reads TGTGCCAGCACCCAGGACAGGAGGAGCTATGGCTACACCTTC. It translates to CASTQDRRSYGYTF.

The chain's CDR3 is CASSLRFISRDFGGYSNQPQHF. DNA of the CDR3: TGTGCCAGCAGCTTAAGGTTCATTTCCAGAGATTTCGGGGGGTATAGCAATCAGCCCCAGCATTTT. The rearrangement links TRBV7-2 to TRBJ1-5; tentatively, D is TRBD1 (5 bases). This CDR3 has 22 residues. Germline V gene lookup returns CDR1 SGHTA and CDR2 FQGNSA. The germline V and J ends were trimmed by 2 bases and 0 bases, with 29 bases remaining between them.

The chain recombines TRBV19 with TRBJ1-2, with a tentative D call TRBD1 (6 bases). Trimming cost V 1 base and J 4 bases, with 13 bases left between them. CDR1 is LNHDA and CDR2 is SQIVND in the germline V gene (reference sequence). The CDR3 covers 15 residues. The CDR3 spells CASSIGRQGLYGYTF. The CDR3 coding sequence is TGTGCCAGTAGTATAGGGAGGCAGGGGCTCTATGGCTACACCTTC.

This clonotype was detected many times. The rearrangement joins TRBV12-3 or TRBV12-4 to TRBJ2-7, with D tentatively TRBD1 (6 bases). The CDR3 contains 15 residues. Trimming cost V 5 bases and J 3 bases, with 17 bases left between them. The CDR3 sequence: CASSRARQDGYEQYF. CDR3 coding DNA: TGTGCCAGCAGTAGAGCCCGACAGGATGGCTACGAGCAGTACTTC.

This clonotype was detected a few times. The chain joins TRBV6-6 to TRBJ2-3; TRBD1 might be the D (5 bases). The CDR3 runs to 14 residues. Looked up from germline, CDR1 is MNHNY and CDR2 is SVGAGI (reference sequence). V lost 5 bases, J lost 3 bases, and 12 bases lay in between. CDR3 amino acids: CASSDRGNTDTQYF. The CDR3 DNA is TGTGCCAGCAGTGATAGGGGTAATACAGATACGCAGTATTTT.

This clonotype was found many times. The V and J genes are TRBV7-2 and TRBJ2-1; a weak D match, TRBD2 (6 bases). The germline V gene has CDR1 SGHTA and CDR2 FQGNSA. This CDR3 spans 15 amino acids. The germline V and J ends were trimmed by 5 bases and 0 bases, with 11 bases remaining between them. CDR3 loop: CASSRGSSSYNEQFF. The CDR3 DNA is TGTGCCAGCAGCCGGGGGTCAAGCTCCTACAATGAGCAGTTCTTC.

This clonotype was seen at least ten times. The chain links TRBV7-2 to TRBJ2-1; D remains unclear. This CDR3 has 11 residues. The germline V gene has CDR1 SGHTA and CDR2 FQGNSA. V was shortened by 5 bases and J by 10 bases, with 9 bases between the two germline ends. The CDR3 DNA follows: TGTGCCAGCAGCCCCAAGGTAGAGCAGTTCTTC. Translation gives CASSPKVEQFF.

CDR3 bases: TGCGCCAGCGCCGCCGGGGGGGACTATGGCTACACCTTC. Encoded protein: CASAAGGDYGYTF. The chain recombines TRBV4-1 with TRBJ1-2; tentative D call: TRBD1 (5 bases). V lost 8 bases, J lost 3 bases, and 13 bases lay in between. The CDR3 contains 13 residues. The V gene's germline CDR1 is MGHRA and CDR2 YSYEKL.

In this sample, this clonotype turned up many times. This rearrangement joins TRBV28 to TRBJ2-5; D may correspond to TRBD1 or TRBD2 (5 bases each). This CDR3 is 16 amino acids long. Germline lookup yields CDR1 MDHEN and CDR2 SYDVKM. Trimming took off 6 bases at V and 5 bases at J, with 22 bases between the two ends. CDR3 sequence: CASSWDETDRGETQYF. As DNA, the CDR3 is TGTGCCAGCAGCTGGGACGAAACTGACCGTGGGGAGACCCAGTACTTC.

The chain links TRBV20-1 to TRBJ1-3, with a possible D match to TRBD1 (5 bases). Germline V CDR1 and CDR2: DFQATT, SNEGSKA (reference sequence). CDR3 length: 16 residues. The V end was cut by 0 bases, the J end by 4 bases, with 16 bases between. The CDR3 loop reads CSARDPRAGLGNTIYF. The DNA for the CDR3 is TGCAGTGCTAGAGATCCGCGGGCAGGGCTGGGAAACACCATATATTTT.

This clonotype was seen repeatedly, ten times or more. The chain employs TRBV12-3 or TRBV12-4 and TRBJ1-5, with 9 bases that match TRBD1. The CDR3 has 15 amino acids. V was pared by 6 bases and J by 5 bases, with 8 bases of the junction left unmatched. CDR3 bases: TGTGCCAGCAGCCCCGGGACAGGGTATGATCAGCCCCAGCATTTT. It yields the protein CASSPGTGYDQPQHF.

The chain employs TRBV20-1 and TRBJ2-1, with 7 positions matching TRBD1. The CDR3 sequence is 13 residues long. Germline-derived CDR1 and CDR2 are DFQATT and SNEGSKA (reference sequence). V trimming: 8 bases; J trimming: 4 bases; junction bases outside the gene matches: 8. In DNA form, the CDR3 reads TGCAGTACTACCGGGACAGCATACAATGAGCAGTTCTTC. It codes for CSTTGTAYNEQFF.

This clonotype was seen a handful of times. J is TRBJ1-1 and V is TRBV6-2 or TRBV6-3; possible D gene TRBD1, 6 bases. Germline CDR1 MNHEY, CDR2 SVGEGT. The CDR3 runs to 17 residues. With 5 bases removed from V and 1 base from J, the gap between germline ends came to 20 bases. In nucleotides, the CDR3 is TGTGCCAGCAGTCCCCCGAGGGGGTTCACGACGAACACTGAAGCTTTCTTT. This encodes CASSPPRGFTTNTEAFF.

The V and J genes are TRBV7-9 and TRBJ2-7; no clear D gene. The V gene's germline CDR1 is SEHNR and CDR2 FQNEAQ (reference sequence). V was shortened by 6 bases and J by 4 bases, with 13 bases between the two germline ends. The CDR3 sequence is 13 residues long. Here the CDR3 reads CASSSDWKYEQYF. The DNA for the CDR3 is TGTGCCAGCAGTTCCGACTGGAAATACGAGCAGTACTTC.

The V and J genes are TRBV29-1 and TRBJ1-2, with D possibly being TRBD1 (6 bases). The V gene's germline CDR1 is SQVTM and CDR2 ANQGSEA. The V and J ends lost 5 bases and 3 bases respectively, with 19 bases between them. CDR3 length: 15 residues. CDR3: CSVRSYTGLDYGYTF. The CDR3 DNA follows: TGCAGCGTTAGATCTTATACAGGGTTGGACTATGGCTACACCTTC.

This clonotype was detected ten times or more. This chain joins TRBV2 and TRBJ2-3, with D hard to call. V lost 3 bases and J lost 2, with 9 bases in between. Germline V lookup: CDR1 SNHLY, CDR2 FYNNEI. This CDR3 has 14 residues. The CDR3 DNA reads as TGTGCCAGCAGTGAGTCGCGGTACACAGATACGCAGTATTTT. Residues: CASSESRYTDTQYF.